This T cell receptor (beta chain) was identified during a study of T cell changes during pregnancy in multiple sclerosis. This table comes from immunoSEQ multiplex PCR, and its TCRdb copy is limited to in-frame clones, with some not included. The table includes some 36,000 clones, about 90% detected once. The sequencing used CD4+ T cells from peripheral blood mononuclear cells, collected in the second trimester of pregnancy. This receptor was taken from a female donor in good health, enrolled as a control in a pregnancy study.

CDR3 sequence reads: CASSEEPVPGELFF. The CDR3 DNA is TGTGCCAGCAGTGAAGAGCCTGTCCCCGGGGAGCTGTTTTTT. This chain joins TRBV5-4 and TRBJ2-2; D uncertain. Germline lookup yields CDR1 SGHNT and CDR2 YYREEE (reference sequence). Trimming removed 5 bases from V and 6 bases from J, with 14 bases in between. This CDR3 region has 14 residues.